Sequencing of this TCR beta chain was carried out in a study of shared clonotypes between healthy human individuals. Findings and caveats of the study: Apart from blood, nothing was sampled; tissue repertoires likely differ.

CDR3 length: 14 residues. The germline CDR1 and CDR2 sequences are MNHEY and SMNVEV (reference sequence). Unmatched junction bases numbered 15, after V lost 4 bases and J lost 15 bases. The assay was immunoSEQ multiplex PCR, and TCRdb's table has in-frame clones only and misses some. Counted here are approximately 330,000 clones, 70% to 75% occurring once; the ten biggest clones make up 8.5% to 12%. Of note for this clone: Its antigen is undetermined.

Donors were healthy HIV-negative adults without recent acute infections or vaccinations. The source is a man aged 25 to 40 in good health. The sample was memory CD4+ T cells sorted from blood. Subset specified: CD45RA-negative fraction. The chain carries TRBV27 and TRBJ2-1, with 7 bases aligning to TRBD1. This CDR3 is CASSSDRPRAEAFF. CDR3 in DNA: TGTGCCAGCAGTTCGGACAGGCCCCGAGCGGAGGCGTTCTTC.